The 19 T cell receptor beta chains given below trace back to one sample, sequenced in a study of blood T cell repertoires in COVID-19. Sequenced by immunoSEQ multiplex PCR; TCRdb stores in-frame clones only, minus some. This repertoire shows 500,000 or so clones, around 90% found once; its top ten account for under 0.75%. The source material was PBMCs or T cells enriched from blood (not recorded which). The receptor set was obtained from a woman aged 18-29 years who had recovered from COVID-19.

V is TRBV24-1 and J is TRBJ2-1, with 12 positions matching TRBD2. V lost 4 bases and J lost 10; bases outside the gene matches: 13. Germline CDR1 KGHDR, CDR2 SFDVKD. This CDR3 contains 17 residues. This CDR3 is CATSDPWTSGVREEQFF. In DNA, the CDR3 is TGTGCCACCAGTGACCCCTGGACTAGCGGGGTGAGGGAGGAGCAGTTCTTC.

The V gene is TRBV3-1 (or the pseudogene TRBV3-2), the J gene TRBJ2-7; weak D call: TRBD1 (5 bases). The CDR3 sequence is 15 residues long. Germline CDR1 is LGHDT and CDR2 is YNNKEL (reference sequence). Trimming left V 3 bases short and J 1 base short, with 13 bases between. The CDR3 sequence is CASSQGHSDSYEQYF. The CDR3 DNA follows: TGTGCCAGCAGCCAGGGGCACTCGGATTCCTACGAGCAGTACTTC.

The genes are TRBV4-1 and TRBJ1-2, with D unresolved. This CDR3 spans 14 amino acids. Trimming removed 6 bases at V and 2 bases at J, with 13 bases between. Germline lookup yields CDR1 MGHRA and CDR2 YSYEKL. DNA for the CDR3: TGCGCCAGCAGATTTGACGGGTCGAACTATGGCTACACCTTC. This translates into CASRFDGSNYGYTF.

The rearrangement uses TRBV7-8 and TRBJ1-3; no definite D call. The V gene lost 0 bases and the J gene lost 2 bases, with 8 bases spanning the gap. There are 15 residues in the CDR3. CDR1 is SGHVS and CDR2 is FQNEAQ in the germline V gene. The CDR3 region has the DNA TGTGCCAGCAGCTTAGCTGGCCCCCCTGGAAACACCATATATTTT. It encodes CASSLAGPPGNTIYF.

The gene calls are TRBV7-9 and TRBJ1-4; 9 bases fit TRBD1. The CDR3 covers 14 residues. From germline, CDR1 is SEHNR and CDR2 FQNEAQ (reference sequence). V shed 1 base and J 8 bases; nucleotides not matched to a gene: 2. The CDR3 is CASSLGTGDEKLFF. The CDR3 bases are TGTGCCAGCAGCTTAGGGACAGGGGACGAAAAACTGTTTTTT.

The CDR3 protein is CAGGQSNYGYTF. CDR3 DNA sequence: TGTGCCGGGGGACAGTCTAACTATGGCTACACCTTC. This chain connects TRBV30 to TRBJ1-2; 7 bases align to TRBD1. Germline lookup yields CDR1 GTSNPN and CDR2 SVGIG (reference sequence). This CDR3 comprises 12 residues. V dropped 8 bases and J dropped 0; count of bases not matched to a gene: 3.

V gene TRBV15 combines with J gene TRBJ1-2, with TRBD1 as a possible D gene (6 bases). The CDR3 length is 14 residues. The ends were cut back, 3 bases at V and 3 bases at J, with 11 bases in the middle. Germline loops: CDR1 LNHNV, CDR2 YYDKDF (reference sequence). CDR3 loop: CATSSGTPDYGYTF. The CDR3 nucleotides are TGTGCCACCAGCAGCGGGACACCGGACTATGGCTACACCTTC.

In DNA form, the CDR3 reads TGTGCCAGCAGTCCCCCTCGACCACCGGGACTACGCACAGATACGCAGTATTTT. Encoded protein: CASSPPRPPGLRTDTQYF. V gene TRBV9 combines with J gene TRBJ2-3, with 7 bases that match TRBD2. V trimming: 5 bases; J trimming: 1 base; junction bases outside the gene matches: 16. Germline V gene sequence: CDR1 SGDLS, CDR2 YYNGEE. CDR3 length equals 18 residues.

This sequence joins TRBV6-4 and TRBJ1-5; D gene unclear. The V gene lost 6 bases and the J gene lost 0 bases, with 9 bases spanning the gap. The CDR3 covers 14 residues. CDR1 MRHNA and CDR2 SNTAGT come from the germline V gene. CDR3 coding DNA: TGTGCCAGCAGAAAGAGGGTTAGCAATCAGCCCCAGCATTTT. Translated: CASRKRVSNQPQHF.

The gene calls are TRBV5-4 and TRBJ1-5, with D perhaps TRBD1 (5 bases). The CDR3 loop spans 14 amino acids. Germline assignment: CDR1 SGHNT and CDR2 YYREEE (reference sequence). V lost 0 bases and J lost 7, with 11 bases in between. The CDR3 DNA follows: TGTGCCAGCAGCTTGGGAGGGGCGGGACAGCCCCAGCATTTT. Encoded protein: CASSLGGAGQPQHF. Supplemented by reference TRBV5-4 and TRBJ1-5, the full variable domain reads ETGVTQSPTHLIKTRGQQVTLRCSSQSGHNTVSWYQQALGQGPQFIFQYYREEENGRGNFPPRFSGLQFPNYSSELNVNALELDDSALYLCASSLGGAGQPQHFGDGTRLSIL.

This clone was observed once. The chain couples TRBV5-5 to TRBJ2-3, with 8 bases aligning to TRBD2. The V segment lost 1 base and the J segment 5 bases; nucleotides outside the gene matches: 6. Germline assignment: CDR1 SGHKS and CDR2 YYEKEE (reference sequence). The CDR3 length is 15 residues. The CDR3 DNA reads as TGTGCCAGCAGCTTGTCGGGGGGGCTCAGAGATACGCAGTATTTT. Amino acid sequence: CASSLSGGLRDTQYF.

This chain joins TRBV24-1 and TRBJ1-5; D not certain. The CDR3 loop spans 17 amino acids. Germline V gives CDR1 KGHDR, CDR2 SFDVKD. Trimming left V 11 bases short and J 1 base short, with 23 bases between. The DNA of the CDR3 is TGTGCCATCTATTTTGGCTCCAAGAAAGCGAGCAATCAGCCCCAGCATTTT. It yields the protein CAIYFGSKKASNQPQHF.

This clone was found a few times. The chain recombines TRBV28 with TRBJ2-3, with 7 bases fitting TRBD1. After removal of 3 bases from V and 7 bases from J, the junction contained 7 bases not matched to a gene. This CDR3 comprises 14 residues. Germline V lookup: CDR1 MDHEN, CDR2 SYDVKM. CDR3 sequence: CASSLAGGLNTQYF. CDR3 in DNA: TGTGCCAGCAGTTTGGCAGGGGGTTTGAATACGCAGTATTTT.

This clone came up once. The identical CDR3 is also encoded by other nucleotide sequences in the sample. The V gene is TRBV5-1, the J gene TRBJ2-2; D perhaps matches TRBD2 (5 bases). CDR1 is SGHRS and CDR2 is YFSETQ in the germline V gene. With 0 bases removed from V and 2 bases from J, the gap between germline ends came to 8 bases. The CDR3 consists of 15 residues. CDR3 protein: CASSLGLPNTGELFF. The DNA for the CDR3 is TGCGCCAGCAGCTTGGGACTACCTAACACCGGGGAGCTGTTTTTT.

The chain links TRBV2 to TRBJ2-5, with a tentative D call TRBD2 (6 bases). Trimming removed 9 bases at V and 3 bases at J, with 14 bases between. CDR3 length: 13 amino acids. Looked up from germline, CDR1 is SNHLY and CDR2 is FYNNEI. In DNA, the CDR3 is TGTGCCAGTGTTTACGGGAGAGAAGAGACCCAGTACTTC. Encoded protein: CASVYGREETQYF.

The chain recombines TRBV5-4 with TRBJ2-7, with 8 bases fitting TRBD1. The CDR3 has 12 amino acids. Germline CDR1 reads SGHNT; CDR2 reads YYREEE (reference sequence). After removal of 4 bases from V and 6 bases from J, the junction contained 3 bases not matched to a gene. The CDR3: CASSLDRGEQYF. CDR3 coding DNA: TGTGCCAGCAGCCTCGACAGGGGCGAGCAGTACTTC.

This chain uses TRBV4-1 with TRBJ2-3, with 8 bases fitting TRBD2. The CDR3 loop spans 15 amino acids. Germline assignment: CDR1 MGHRA and CDR2 YSYEKL. V shed 6 bases, J shed 2 bases, and the junction held 7 bases outside the gene matches. In DNA form, the CDR3 reads TGCGCCAGCAGACTAACTAGCGGATACACAGATACGCAGTATTTT. The encoded protein is CASRLTSGYTDTQYF.

J is TRBJ2-5 and V is TRBV28; the match to TRBD1 covers 8 bases. This CDR3 has 15 amino acids. After removal of 4 bases from V and 8 bases from J, the junction contained 12 bases not matched to a gene. Germline V gene sequence: CDR1 MDHEN, CDR2 SYDVKM. CDR3 DNA sequence: TGTGCCAGCAGTTGGGGGACAGGCACGGGCGTAACCCAGTACTTC. This encodes CASSWGTGTGVTQYF.

V usage is TRBV4-2 and J usage is TRBJ2-7, with D perhaps TRBD2 (5 bases). The V gene's germline CDR1 is LGHNA and CDR2 YNFKEQ. The V gene lost 3 bases and the J gene lost 3 bases, with 15 bases spanning the gap. The CDR3 sequence is 15 residues long. CDR3 DNA: TGTGCCAGCAGCCAGCCCGGGCCCGGGGTCTACGAGCAGTACTTC. Its translation is CASSQPGPGVYEQYF.